These T cell receptor beta chains were read from a single sample in a study of CD8+ T cells in alopecia areata. The method was immunoSEQ multiplex PCR; TCRdb's version includes in-frame clones alone and lacks a portion of them. The data show 150,000 to 200,000 clones, roughly 50% seen once. The sample was CD4+ T cells sorted from blood, taken at approximately week 56, from a patient treated with tofacitinib. These receptors were collected from a human donor with alopecia areata. Each CDR3 is given with its conserved first and last residue. D genes are given only for firm matches. Some rows have no size entry. The others give once, few or many, or a class for an expanded clone.

abundance: -
v_gene: TRBV30
j_gene: TRBJ1-5
d_gene: -
CDR3aa: CAWSVGGSGNQPQHF
CDR3nt: TGTGCCTGGAGTGTCGGAGGGTCGGGCAATCAGCCCCAGCATTTT

abundance: -
v_gene: TRBV5-1
j_gene: TRBJ2-1
d_gene: -
CDR3aa: CASSLDGRGNEQFF
CDR3nt: TGCGCCAGCAGCCTCGACGGCAGGGGTAATGAGCAGTTCTTC

abundance: -
v_gene: TRBV4-1
j_gene: TRBJ2-7
d_gene: TRBD1
CDR3aa: CASSRDHPGTGAYEQYF
CDR3nt: TGCGCCAGCAGCCGAGATCACCCCGGGACAGGGGCCTACGAGCAGTACTTC

abundance: -
v_gene: TRBV5-1
j_gene: TRBJ1-1
d_gene: -
CDR3aa: CASTERQPSDTEAFF
CDR3nt: TGCGCCAGCACCGAGAGACAGCCTTCTGACACTGAAGCTTTCTTT

abundance: -
v_gene: TRBV5-1
j_gene: TRBJ1-6
d_gene: -
CDR3aa: CASSTEGPNNSPLHF
CDR3nt: TGCGCCAGCAGCACGGAGGGTCCGAATAATTCACCCCTCCACTTT

abundance: few
v_gene: TRBV30
j_gene: TRBJ2-2
d_gene: -
CDR3aa: CAWSRGTGELFF
CDR3nt: TGTGCCTGGAGTCGAGGGACCGGGGAGCTGTTTTTT

abundance: few
v_gene: TRBV6-5
j_gene: TRBJ1-2
d_gene: TRBD1
CDR3aa: CASSADRVYGYTF
CDR3nt: TGTGCCAGCAGTGCCGACAGGGTCTATGGCTACACCTTC

abundance: few
v_gene: TRBV15
j_gene: TRBJ2-7
d_gene: TRBD2
CDR3aa: CATSRRTSGYEQYF
CDR3nt: TGTGCCACCAGCAGAAGGACTAGCGGCTACGAGCAGTACTTC

abundance: -
v_gene: TRBV6-6
j_gene: TRBJ2-7
d_gene: -
CDR3aa: CASSFSFDEQYF
CDR3nt: TGTGCCAGCAGTTTTTCGTTCGACGAGCAGTACTTC

abundance: -
v_gene: TRBV18
j_gene: TRBJ2-2
d_gene: TRBD1
CDR3aa: CASSPRQGMASGELFF
CDR3nt: TGTGCCAGCTCCCCAAGACAGGGGATGGCATCCGGGGAGCTGTTTTTT

abundance: few
v_gene: TRBV29-1
j_gene: TRBJ2-7
d_gene: TRBD1
CDR3aa: CSVGQLDYEQYF
CDR3nt: TGCAGCGTGGGACAGCTAGACTACGAGCAGTACTTC

abundance: -
v_gene: TRBV30
j_gene: TRBJ2-7
d_gene: -
CDR3aa: CAWSVQGGGTYEQYF
CDR3nt: TGTGCCTGGAGTGTACAGGGCGGCGGAACCTACGAGCAGTACTTC

abundance: few
v_gene: TRBV30
j_gene: TRBJ1-2
d_gene: -
CDR3aa: CAWTVNYGYTF
CDR3nt: TGTGCCTGGACGGTCAACTATGGCTACACCTTC

abundance: -
v_gene: TRBV29-1
j_gene: TRBJ2-7
d_gene: TRBD2
CDR3aa: CSGKTSGGPDEQYF
CDR3nt: TGCAGCGGCAAGACTAGCGGGGGGCCGGACGAGCAGTACTTC

abundance: few
v_gene: TRBV6-1
j_gene: TRBJ2-7
d_gene: -
CDR3aa: CASSELEGFYEQYF
CDR3nt: TGTGCCAGCAGTGAATTAGAGGGGTTCTACGAGCAGTACTTC

abundance: -
v_gene: TRBV29-1
j_gene: TRBJ2-5
d_gene: TRBD2
CDR3aa: CSVGLAGLETQYF
CDR3nt: TGCAGCGTGGGACTAGCGGGGCTAGAGACCCAGTACTTC

abundance: -
v_gene: TRBV30
j_gene: TRBJ1-5
d_gene: -
CDR3aa: CAWSVARMRNQPQHF
CDR3nt: TGTGCCTGGAGTGTTGCGCGAATGCGCAATCAGCCCCAGCATTTT

abundance: -
v_gene: TRBV4-1
j_gene: TRBJ1-2
d_gene: -
CDR3aa: CASSQGMTARANYGYTF
CDR3nt: TGCGCCAGCAGCCAAGGAATGACGGCGCGGGCTAACTATGGCTACACCTTC

abundance: -
v_gene: TRBV7-7
j_gene: TRBJ2-3
d_gene: -
CDR3aa: CASSSGGTDTQYF
CDR3nt: TGTGCCAGCAGCTCAGGGGGGACAGATACGCAGTATTTT

abundance: -
v_gene: TRBV7-2
j_gene: TRBJ1-2
d_gene: -
CDR3aa: CASSLRRNYGYTF
CDR3nt: TGTGCCAGCAGCTTACGGCGCAACTATGGCTACACCTTC

abundance: -
v_gene: TRBV9
j_gene: TRBJ2-3
d_gene: -
CDR3aa: CASSVAPPGDTQYF
CDR3nt: TGTGCCAGCAGCGTAGCCCCCCCTGGGGATACGCAGTATTTT

abundance: many
v_gene: TRBV6-6
j_gene: TRBJ2-7
d_gene: -
CDR3aa: CASRDRASPNSYEQYF
CDR3nt: TGTGCCAGCAGAGATCGTGCTAGCCCAAACTCCTACGAGCAGTACTTC

abundance: few
v_gene: TRBV7-9
j_gene: TRBJ2-7
d_gene: -
CDR3aa: CASSPRRSAYEQYF
CDR3nt: TGTGCCAGCAGCCCTCGGCGCAGTGCCTACGAGCAGTACTTC

abundance: -
v_gene: TRBV7-9
j_gene: TRBJ2-1
d_gene: -
CDR3aa: CASSFSGYEQFF
CDR3nt: TGTGCCAGCAGCTTTTCAGGGTATGAGCAGTTCTTC

abundance: few
v_gene: TRBV15
j_gene: TRBJ2-2
d_gene: -
CDR3aa: CATGGPRTGELFF
CDR3nt: TGTGCCACCGGGGGACCGAGGACCGGGGAGCTGTTTTTT

abundance: -
v_gene: TRBV29-1
j_gene: TRBJ1-5
d_gene: TRBD1
CDR3aa: CSVRQGGGQPQHF
CDR3nt: TGCAGCGTTCGACAGGGGGGAGGACAGCCCCAGCATTTT

abundance: -
v_gene: TRBV6-5
j_gene: TRBJ1-2
d_gene: -
CDR3aa: CASSYSRTTPYGYTF
CDR3nt: TGTGCCAGCAGTTACTCAAGGACAACCCCCTATGGCTACACCTTC

abundance: -
v_gene: TRBV30
j_gene: TRBJ1-5
d_gene: -
CDR3aa: CAWSDGRGRMSNQPQHF
CDR3nt: TGTGCCTGGAGTGATGGCAGGGGAAGAATGAGCAATCAGCCCCAGCATTTT

abundance: -
v_gene: TRBV7-9
j_gene: TRBJ1-5
d_gene: -
CDR3aa: CASSLGTTDRQPQHF
CDR3nt: TGTGCCAGCAGCTTAGGTACGACAGATAGACAGCCCCAGCATTTT

abundance: few
v_gene: TRBV25-1
j_gene: TRBJ2-4
d_gene: -
CDR3aa: CASSGGRSIQYF
CDR3nt: TGTGCCAGCAGTGGCGGACGGAGCATTCAGTACTTC

abundance: few
v_gene: TRBV6-1
j_gene: TRBJ2-5
d_gene: -
CDR3aa: CASSEILGHIETQYF
CDR3nt: TGTGCCAGCAGTGAAATACTGGGACATATAGAGACCCAGTACTTC

abundance: -
v_gene: TRBV27
j_gene: TRBJ2-3
d_gene: -
CDR3aa: CASSLSSGLGTQYF
CDR3nt: TGTGCCAGCAGTTTATCGTCCGGGTTAGGTACGCAGTATTTT

abundance: once
v_gene: TRBV7-2
j_gene: TRBJ2-5
d_gene: -
CDR3aa: CASRRDGSETQYF
CDR3nt: TGTGCCAGCAGACGCGACGGCTCGGAGACCCAGTACTTC

abundance: few
v_gene: TRBV4-1
j_gene: TRBJ2-7
d_gene: -
CDR3aa: CASSQDTDGWEQYF
CDR3nt: TGCGCCAGCAGCCAAGACACAGACGGCTGGGAGCAGTACTTC

abundance: once
v_gene: TRBV7-9
j_gene: TRBJ1-2
d_gene: -
CDR3aa: CASSLVRDQKGGYTF
CDR3nt: TGTGCCAGCAGCTTAGTTCGGGACCAAAAGGGTGGCTACACCTTC

abundance: -
v_gene: TRBV29-1
j_gene: TRBJ2-1
d_gene: -
CDR3aa: CSVFHRNEQFF
CDR3nt: TGCAGCGTTTTTCATCGGAATGAGCAGTTCTTC

abundance: -
v_gene: TRBV9
j_gene: TRBJ2-7
d_gene: -
CDR3aa: CASSPGYYEQYF
CDR3nt: TGTGCCAGCAGCCCAGGGTACTACGAGCAGTACTTC

abundance: once
v_gene: TRBV1
j_gene: TRBJ2-3
d_gene: -
CDR3aa: CTSSPLGLSTDTQYF
CDR3nt: TGCACCAGCAGCCCCCTCGGGCTGTCGACAGATACGCAGTATTTT

abundance: -
v_gene: TRBV11-2
j_gene: TRBJ2-5
d_gene: -
CDR3aa: CASSLGYQQETQYF
CDR3nt: TGTGCCAGCAGCTTAGGGTATCAGCAAGAGACCCAGTACTTC

abundance: -
v_gene: TRBV7-9
j_gene: TRBJ2-5
d_gene: -
CDR3aa: CASSFGQKETQYF
CDR3nt: TGTGCCAGCAGCTTCGGACAGAAAGAGACCCAGTACTTC

abundance: -
v_gene: TRBV9
j_gene: TRBJ1-2
d_gene: TRBD1
CDR3aa: CASSVAGTGGKGYTF
CDR3nt: TGTGCCAGCAGCGTAGCCGGGACAGGGGGCAAGGGCTACACCTTC

abundance: -
v_gene: TRBV5-1
j_gene: TRBJ2-5
d_gene: -
CDR3aa: CASSLGVSGETQYF
CDR3nt: TGCGCCAGCAGCTTGGGGGTTTCTGGGGAGACCCAGTACTTC